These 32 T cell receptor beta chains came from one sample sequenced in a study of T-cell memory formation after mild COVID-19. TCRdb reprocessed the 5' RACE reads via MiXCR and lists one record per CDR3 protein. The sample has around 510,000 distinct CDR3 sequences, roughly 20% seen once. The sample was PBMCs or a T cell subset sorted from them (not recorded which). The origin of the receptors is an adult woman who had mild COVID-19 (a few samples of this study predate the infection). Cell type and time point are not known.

CDR3 loop: CASSLRQGNYNEQFF. Written as DNA, the CDR3 is TGTGCCAGCAGCTTGAGGCAGGGCAACTACAATGAGCAGTTCTTC. The genes are TRBV5-4 and TRBJ2-1, with D possibly TRBD1 on 5 matching bases. The V end lost 1 base, the J end lost 3 bases, and 11 bases lay between the germline ends. Germline V gene sequence: CDR1 SGHNT, CDR2 YYREEE (reference sequence). This CDR3 spans 15 amino acids.

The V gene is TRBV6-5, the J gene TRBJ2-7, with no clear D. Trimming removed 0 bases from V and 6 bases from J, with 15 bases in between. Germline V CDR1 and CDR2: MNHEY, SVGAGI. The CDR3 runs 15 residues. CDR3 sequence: CASSYSRPSFFEQYF. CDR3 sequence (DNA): TGTGCCAGCAGTTACTCCAGACCCTCGTTCTTCGAGCAGTACTTC.

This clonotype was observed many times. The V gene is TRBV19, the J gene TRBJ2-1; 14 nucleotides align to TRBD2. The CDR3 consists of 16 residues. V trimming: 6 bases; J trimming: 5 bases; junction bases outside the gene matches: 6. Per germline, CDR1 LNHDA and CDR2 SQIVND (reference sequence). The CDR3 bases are TGTGCCAGTAGCGGACTAGCGGGGGGCTTGAACAATGAGCAGTTCTTC. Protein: CASSGLAGGLNNEQFF. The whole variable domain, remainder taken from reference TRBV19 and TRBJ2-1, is DGGITQSPKYLFRKEGQNVTLSCEQNLNHDAMYWYRQDPGQGLRLIYYSQIVNDFQKGDIAEGYSVSREKKESFPLTVTSAQKNPTAFYLCASSGLAGGLNNEQFFGPGTRLTVL.

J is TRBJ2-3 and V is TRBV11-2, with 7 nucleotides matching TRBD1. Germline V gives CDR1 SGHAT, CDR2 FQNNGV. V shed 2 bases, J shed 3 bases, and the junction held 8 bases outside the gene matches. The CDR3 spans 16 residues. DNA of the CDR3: TGTGCCAGCAGCTTACCGGGGCAGGGGGAGACAGATACGCAGTATTTT. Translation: CASSLPGQGETDTQYF.

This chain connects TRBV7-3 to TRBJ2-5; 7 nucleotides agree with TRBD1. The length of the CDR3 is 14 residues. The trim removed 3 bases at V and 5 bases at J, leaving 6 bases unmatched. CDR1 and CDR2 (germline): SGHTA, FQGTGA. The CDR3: CASSLTGKEETQYF. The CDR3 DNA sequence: TGTGCCAGCAGCTTGACAGGGAAGGAGGAGACCCAGTACTTC. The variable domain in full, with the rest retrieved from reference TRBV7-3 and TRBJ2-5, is GAGVSQTPSNKVTEKGKYVELRCDPISGHTALYWYRQSLGQGPEFLIYFQGTGAADDSGLPNDRFFAVRPEGSVSTLKIQRTERGDSAVYLCASSLTGKEETQYFGPGTRLLVL.

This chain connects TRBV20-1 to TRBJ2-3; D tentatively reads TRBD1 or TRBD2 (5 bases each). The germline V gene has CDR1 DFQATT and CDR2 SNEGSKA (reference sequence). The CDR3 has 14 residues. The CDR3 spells CSARDPTSTDTQYF. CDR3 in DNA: TGCAGCGCACGGGACCCTACTAGCACAGATACGCAGTATTTT.

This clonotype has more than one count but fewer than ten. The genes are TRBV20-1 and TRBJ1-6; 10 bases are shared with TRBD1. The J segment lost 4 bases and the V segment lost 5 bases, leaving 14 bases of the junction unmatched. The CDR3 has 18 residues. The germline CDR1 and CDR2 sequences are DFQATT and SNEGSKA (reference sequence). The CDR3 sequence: CSAQLAGTGDLYNSPLHF. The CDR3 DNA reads TGCAGTGCTCAACTGGCGGGGACAGGGGACTTATATAATTCACCCCTCCACTTT.

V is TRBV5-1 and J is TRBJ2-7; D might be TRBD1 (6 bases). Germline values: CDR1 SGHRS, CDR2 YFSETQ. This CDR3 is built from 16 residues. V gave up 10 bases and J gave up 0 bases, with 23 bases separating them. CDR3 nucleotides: TGCGCCTCAAGCAGGTGGACAGACTTCAGCTCCTACGAGCAGTACTTC. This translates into CASSRWTDFSSYEQYF.

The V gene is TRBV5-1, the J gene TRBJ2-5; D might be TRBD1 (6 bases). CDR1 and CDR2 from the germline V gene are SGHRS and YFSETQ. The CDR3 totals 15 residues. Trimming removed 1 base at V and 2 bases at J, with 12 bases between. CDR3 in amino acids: CASSLFSTGQETQYF. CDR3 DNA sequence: TGCGCCAGCAGCTTGTTTTCGACAGGACAAGAGACCCAGTACTTC. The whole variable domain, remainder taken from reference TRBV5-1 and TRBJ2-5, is KAGVTQTPRYLIKTRGQQVTLSCSPISGHRSVSWYQQTPGQGLQFLFEYFSETQRNKGNFPGRFSGRQFSNSRSEMNVSTLELGDSALYLCASSLFSTGQETQYFGPGTRLLVL.

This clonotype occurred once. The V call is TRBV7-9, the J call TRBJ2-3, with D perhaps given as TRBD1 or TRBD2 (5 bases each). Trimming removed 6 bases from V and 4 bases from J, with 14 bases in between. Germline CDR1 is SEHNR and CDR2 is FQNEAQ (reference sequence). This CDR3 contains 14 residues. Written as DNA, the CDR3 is TGTGCCAGCAGTCACGGGGCTACCCCAGATACGCAGTATTTT. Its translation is CASSHGATPDTQYF. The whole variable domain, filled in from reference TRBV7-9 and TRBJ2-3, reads DTGVSQNPRHKITKRGQNVTFRCDPISEHNRLYWYRQTLGQGPEFLTYFQNEAQLEKSRLLSDRFSAERPKGSFSTLEIQRTEQGDSAMYLCASSHGATPDTQYFGPGTRLTVL.

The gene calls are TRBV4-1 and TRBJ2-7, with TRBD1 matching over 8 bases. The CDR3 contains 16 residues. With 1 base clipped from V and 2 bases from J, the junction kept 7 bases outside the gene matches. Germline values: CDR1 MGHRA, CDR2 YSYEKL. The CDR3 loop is CASSQGTGTGAYEQYF. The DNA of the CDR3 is TGCGCCAGCAGCCAAGGCACCGGGACAGGAGCCTACGAGCAGTACTTC.

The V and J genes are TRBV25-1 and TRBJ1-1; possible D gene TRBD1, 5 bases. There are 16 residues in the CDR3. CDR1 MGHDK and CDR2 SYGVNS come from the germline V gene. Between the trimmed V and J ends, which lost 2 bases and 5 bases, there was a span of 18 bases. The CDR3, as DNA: TGTGCCAGCAGTGAACTAAGAGAGGCTGGGGGGACTGAAGCTTTCTTT. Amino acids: CASSELREAGGTEAFF.

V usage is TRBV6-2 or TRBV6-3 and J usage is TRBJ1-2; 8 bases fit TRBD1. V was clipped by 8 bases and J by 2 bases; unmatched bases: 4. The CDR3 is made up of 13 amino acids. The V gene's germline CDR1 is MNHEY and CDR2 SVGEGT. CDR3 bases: TGTGCCAGCGCGAGGGACAGGAACTATGGCTACACCTTC. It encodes CASARDRNYGYTF.

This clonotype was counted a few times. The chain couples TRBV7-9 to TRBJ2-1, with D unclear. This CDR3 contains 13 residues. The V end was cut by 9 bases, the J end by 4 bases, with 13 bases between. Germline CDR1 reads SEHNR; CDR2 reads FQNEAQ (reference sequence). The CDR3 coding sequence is TGTGCCAGTACGTACGAGACGTACAATGAGCAGTTCTTC. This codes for CASTYETYNEQFF. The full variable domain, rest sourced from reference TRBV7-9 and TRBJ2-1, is DTGVSQNPRHKITKRGQNVTFRCDPISEHNRLYWYRQTLGQGPEFLTYFQNEAQLEKSRLLSDRFSAERPKGSFSTLEIQRTEQGDSAMYLCASTYETYNEQFFGPGTRLTVL.

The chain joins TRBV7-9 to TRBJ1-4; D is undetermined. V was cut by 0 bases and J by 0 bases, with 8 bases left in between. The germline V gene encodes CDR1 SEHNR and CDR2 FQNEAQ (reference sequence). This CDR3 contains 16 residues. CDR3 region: CASSLATIATNEKLFF. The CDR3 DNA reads TGTGCCAGCAGCTTAGCTACCATTGCAACTAATGAAAAACTGTTTTTT. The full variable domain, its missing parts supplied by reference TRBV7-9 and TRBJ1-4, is DTGVSQNPRHKITKRGQNVTFRCDPISEHNRLYWYRQTLGQGPEFLTYFQNEAQLEKSRLLSDRFSAERPKGSFSTLEIQRTEQGDSAMYLCASSLATIATNEKLFFGSGTQLSVL.

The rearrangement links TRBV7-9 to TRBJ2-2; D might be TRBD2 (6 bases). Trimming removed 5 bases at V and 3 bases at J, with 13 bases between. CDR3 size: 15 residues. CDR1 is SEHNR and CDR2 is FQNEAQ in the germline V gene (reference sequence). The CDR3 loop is CASSHWDLYTGELFF. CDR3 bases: TGTGCCAGCAGCCACTGGGACTTATACACCGGGGAGCTGTTTTTT.

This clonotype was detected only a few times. As DNA, the CDR3 is TGCAGTGCTCCTTCTCGGGCCAACACTGAAGCTTTCTTT. It translates to CSAPSRANTEAFF. This chain links TRBV20-1 with TRBJ1-1; no reliable D call. In germline, CDR1 is DFQATT, CDR2 SNEGSKA (reference sequence). The length of the CDR3 is 13 residues. Trimming removed 5 bases at V and 2 bases at J, with 12 bases between.

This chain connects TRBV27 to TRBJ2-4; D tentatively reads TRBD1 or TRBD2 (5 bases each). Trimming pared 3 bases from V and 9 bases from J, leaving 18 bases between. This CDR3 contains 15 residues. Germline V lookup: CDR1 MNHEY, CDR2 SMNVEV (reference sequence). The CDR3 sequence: CASSLTPSGGGIQYF. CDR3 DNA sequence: TGTGCCAGCAGTTTGACTCCCTCAGGTGGGGGCATTCAGTACTTC.

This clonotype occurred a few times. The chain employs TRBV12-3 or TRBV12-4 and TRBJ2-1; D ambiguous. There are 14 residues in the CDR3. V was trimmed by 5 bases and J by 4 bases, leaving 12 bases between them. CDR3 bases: TGTGCCAGCAGTCGTACTGAAGTGTACAATGAGCAGTTCTTC. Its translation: CASSRTEVYNEQFF.

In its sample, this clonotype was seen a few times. This CDR3 reads CASSSYRVARDEQYF. For the CDR3, the DNA is TGTGCCAGCAGCTCCTACAGGGTAGCGAGGGACGAGCAGTACTTC. This rearrangement joins TRBV7-9 to TRBJ2-7; possible D gene TRBD1, 6 bases. CDR1 and CDR2 (germline): SEHNR, FQNEAQ (reference sequence). This CDR3 has 15 residues. V lost 4 bases and J lost 5, with 18 bases in between. Full variable domain (remainder filled in from reference TRBV7-9 and TRBJ2-7): DTGVSQNPRHKITKRGQNVTFRCDPISEHNRLYWYRQTLGQGPEFLTYFQNEAQLEKSRLLSDRFSAERPKGSFSTLEIQRTEQGDSAMYLCASSSYRVARDEQYFGPGTRLTVT.

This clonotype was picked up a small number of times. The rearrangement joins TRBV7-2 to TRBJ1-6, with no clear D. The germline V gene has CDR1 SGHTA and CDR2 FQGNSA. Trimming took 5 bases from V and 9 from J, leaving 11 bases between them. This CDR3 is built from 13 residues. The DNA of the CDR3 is TGTGCCAGCAGCCCTCAAGTCGGTTCACCCCTCCACTTT. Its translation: CASSPQVGSPLHF.

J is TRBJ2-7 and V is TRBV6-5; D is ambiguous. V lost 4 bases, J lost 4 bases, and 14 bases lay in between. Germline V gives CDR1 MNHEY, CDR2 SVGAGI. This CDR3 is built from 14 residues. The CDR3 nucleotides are TGTGCCAGCAGTTCTCCCTCGTCCTATTACGAGCAGTACTTC. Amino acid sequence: CASSSPSSYYEQYF.

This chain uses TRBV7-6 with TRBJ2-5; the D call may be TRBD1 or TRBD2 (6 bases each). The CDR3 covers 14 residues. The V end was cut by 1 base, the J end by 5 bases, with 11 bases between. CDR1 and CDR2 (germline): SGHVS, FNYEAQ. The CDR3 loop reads CASSLEGGPETQYF. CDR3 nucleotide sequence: TGTGCCAGCAGCTTAGAAGGGGGGCCGGAGACCCAGTACTTC.

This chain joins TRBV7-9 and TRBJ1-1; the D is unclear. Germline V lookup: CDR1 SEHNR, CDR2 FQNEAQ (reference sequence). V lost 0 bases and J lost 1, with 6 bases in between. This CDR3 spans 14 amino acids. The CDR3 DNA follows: TGTGCCAGCAGCTTAGCTGGGGAGAACACTGAAGCTTTCTTT. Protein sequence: CASSLAGENTEAFF.

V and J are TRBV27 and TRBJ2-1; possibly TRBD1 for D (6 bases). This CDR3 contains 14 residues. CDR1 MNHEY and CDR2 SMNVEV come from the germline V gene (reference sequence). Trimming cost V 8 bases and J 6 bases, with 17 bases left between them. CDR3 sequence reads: CASGKQGLGNEQFF. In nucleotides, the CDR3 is TGTGCCAGCGGAAAACAGGGCTTAGGCAATGAGCAGTTCTTC.

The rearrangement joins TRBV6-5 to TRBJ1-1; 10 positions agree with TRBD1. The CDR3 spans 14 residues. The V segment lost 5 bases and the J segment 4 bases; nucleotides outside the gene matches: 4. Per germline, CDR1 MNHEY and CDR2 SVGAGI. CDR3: CASSTGQGGTEAFF. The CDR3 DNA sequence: TGTGCCAGCAGTACCGGACAGGGGGGCACTGAAGCTTTCTTT.

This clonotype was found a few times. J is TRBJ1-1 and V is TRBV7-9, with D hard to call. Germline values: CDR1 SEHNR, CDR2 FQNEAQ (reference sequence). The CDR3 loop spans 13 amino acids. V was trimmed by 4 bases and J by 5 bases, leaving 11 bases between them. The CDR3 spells CASSSRTPTEAFF. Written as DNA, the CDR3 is TGTGCCAGCAGCTCAAGGACCCCAACTGAAGCTTTCTTT.

The CDR3 spells CASSFRKGRPDTQYF. CDR3 nucleotide sequence: TGTGCCAGCAGCTTTCGGAAGGGCCGGCCAGATACGCAGTATTTT. The chain couples TRBV7-9 to TRBJ2-3; D is unresolved. Germline CDR1 is SEHNR and CDR2 is FQNEAQ (reference sequence). The CDR3 spans 15 residues. The germline V and J ends were trimmed by 3 bases and 4 bases, with 14 bases remaining between them.

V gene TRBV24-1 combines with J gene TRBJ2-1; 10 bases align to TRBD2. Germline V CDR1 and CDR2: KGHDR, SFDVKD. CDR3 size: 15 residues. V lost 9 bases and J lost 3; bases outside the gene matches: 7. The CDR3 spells CATRGSSGSYNEQFF. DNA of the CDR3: TGTGCCACCCGCGGGTCTAGCGGGAGCTACAATGAGCAGTTCTTC.

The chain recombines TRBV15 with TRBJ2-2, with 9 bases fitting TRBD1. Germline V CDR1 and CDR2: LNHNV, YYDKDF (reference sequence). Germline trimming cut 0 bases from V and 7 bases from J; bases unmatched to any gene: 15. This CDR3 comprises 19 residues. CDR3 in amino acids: CATSRDSEAGTGIIGELFF. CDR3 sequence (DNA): TGTGCCACCAGCAGAGATAGTGAGGCCGGGACAGGGATCATCGGGGAGCTGTTTTTT.

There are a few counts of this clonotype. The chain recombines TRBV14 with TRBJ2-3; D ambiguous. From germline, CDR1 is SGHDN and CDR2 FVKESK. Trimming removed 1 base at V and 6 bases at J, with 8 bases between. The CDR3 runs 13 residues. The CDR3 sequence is CASSQGNWDTQYF. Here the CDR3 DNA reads TGTGCCAGCAGCCAAGGGAATTGGGATACGCAGTATTTT.

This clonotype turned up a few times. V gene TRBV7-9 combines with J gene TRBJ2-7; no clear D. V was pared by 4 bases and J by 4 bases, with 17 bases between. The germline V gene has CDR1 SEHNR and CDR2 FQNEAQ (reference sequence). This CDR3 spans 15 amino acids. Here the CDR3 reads CASSSTGAFPYEQYF. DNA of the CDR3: TGTGCCAGCAGCTCCACCGGTGCGTTCCCGTACGAGCAGTACTTC.